The entry below gives a single T cell receptor beta chain sequence along with its context. The antigen is unknown. This entry comes from a study of TIL therapy for anti-PD-1-resistant metastatic lung cancer. The wider study: Median tumor mutation burden was roughly 1.5 mutations per megabase.

The time point here: pre-treatment sample, taken before nivolumab and TIL therapy. Sequencing used immunoSEQ v3. Assay used: immunoSEQ multiplex PCR; TCRdb lists only in-frame clones, some missing. Seen here are about 20,000 clones, 83% observed once, and the top ten hold about 2.2%. The length of the CDR3 is 16 residues. CDR1 and CDR2 from the germline V gene are LGHNA and YSLEER. V dropped 2 bases and J dropped 6; count of bases not matched to a gene: 8. Overall study results and limits: Treatment-naive, never-smoker and oncogene-addicted patients were overrepresented in this highly selected cohort. After infusion, TIL clonotypes partly replaced peripheral T cells and declined over months.

The starting material was blood, obtained at baseline. The clonotype comes from a person aged 30 to 80 with non-small cell lung cancer. The gene calls are TRBV4-3 and TRBJ2-7; 12 nucleotides align to TRBD1. As DNA, the CDR3 is TGCGCCAGCAGCCAATACCGGGGACAGGGGGCGGCCGAGCAGTACTTC. Translation: CASSQYRGQGAAEQYF.